One sample yielded the 5 T cell receptor beta chains listed below, sequenced in a study of post-analysis software for immune sequencing data. cDNA libraries for TCR beta contained unique molecular identifiers. From the PCR reads, TCRdb called clonotypes with MiXCR, one entry per CDR3 protein. The sample lists approximately 350,000 distinct CDR3 sequences, roughly 35% occurring once. Their antigens are not known. Study-wide results and caveats: When patients were compared with controls, roughly five TRBV segments were more frequent, TRBV5-6, TRBV5-1 and TRBV20-1 among them.

The sample comprised blood. The receptors here all came from a girl between 5 and 17 years old with multiple sclerosis.

V and J are TRBV7-8 and TRBJ2-5; TRBD2 might be the D (6 bases). The CDR3 covers 18 residues. Germline V gene data show CDR1 as SGHVS and CDR2 as FQNEAQ. V was pared by 1 base and J by 2 bases, with 20 bases between. The CDR3 region has the DNA TGTGCCAGCAGCTTAGAAGAAGGAGGGAGAGCCCAACAAGAGACCCAGTACTTC. It encodes CASSLEEGGRAQQETQYF. Combining the CDR3 with reference TRBV7-8 and TRBJ2-5 gives the whole variable domain GAGVSQSPRYKVAKRGQDVALRCDPISGHVSLFWYQQALGQGPEFLTYFQNEAQLDKSGLPSDRFFAERPEGSVSTLKIQRTQQEDSAVYLCASSLEEGGRAQQETQYFGPGTRLLVL.

This clonotype was found a few times. The V call is TRBV7-2, the J call TRBJ2-7; 9 bases fit TRBD1. Germline V gene data show CDR1 as SGHTA and CDR2 as FQGNSA. The CDR3 spans 13 residues. V trimming: 3 bases; J trimming: 7 bases; junction bases outside the gene matches: 4. DNA for the CDR3: TGTGCCAGCAGCTTTTGGACAGGGGAGGAGCAGTACTTC. The encoded protein is CASSFWTGEEQYF. Together with reference TRBV7-2 and TRBJ2-7, the CDR3 gives the full variable domain: GAGVSQSPSNKVTEKGKDVELRCDPISGHTALYWYRQSLGQGLEFLIYFQGNSAPDKSGLPSDRFSAERTGGSVSTLTIQRTQQEDSAVYLCASSFWTGEEQYFGPGTRLTVT.

Notes on this clonotype: The junction differs from germline at one of its ends, possibly a read error. The chain joins TRBV12-3 or TRBV12-4 to TRBJ2-3, with D perhaps assigned TRBD1 or TRBD2 (6 bases each). The CDR3 has 15 residues. The CDR3 nucleotides are TGTGCCAGCAGTTTATGGACAGCGGGCACAGATGCGCAGTATTTT. Protein product: CASSLWTAGTDAQYF.

V and J are TRBV27 and TRBJ2-3; D might be TRBD1 (6 bases). Germline CDR1 and CDR2: MNHEY and SMNVEV (reference sequence). With 3 bases removed from V and 3 bases from J, the gap between germline ends came to 10 bases. The CDR3 is 14 residues long. CDR3 nucleotide sequence: TGTGCCAGCAGTTTGCAGGGGTGGACAGATACGCAGTATTTT. It encodes CASSLQGWTDTQYF.

Turning to this clonotype: This may be a read error: a much more frequent sequence differs by one nucleotide. The rearrangement joins TRBV15 to TRBJ2-1, with D possibly TRBD1 on 6 matching bases. This CDR3 is built from 12 residues. Germline CDR1 reads LNHNV; CDR2 reads YYDKDF (reference sequence). V shed 8 bases and J shed 11 bases, with 16 bases lying between them. CDR3 coding DNA: TGTGCCACCGGCACCCAGGGGATACAGCAGTTCTTC. Protein product: CATGTQGIQQFF.